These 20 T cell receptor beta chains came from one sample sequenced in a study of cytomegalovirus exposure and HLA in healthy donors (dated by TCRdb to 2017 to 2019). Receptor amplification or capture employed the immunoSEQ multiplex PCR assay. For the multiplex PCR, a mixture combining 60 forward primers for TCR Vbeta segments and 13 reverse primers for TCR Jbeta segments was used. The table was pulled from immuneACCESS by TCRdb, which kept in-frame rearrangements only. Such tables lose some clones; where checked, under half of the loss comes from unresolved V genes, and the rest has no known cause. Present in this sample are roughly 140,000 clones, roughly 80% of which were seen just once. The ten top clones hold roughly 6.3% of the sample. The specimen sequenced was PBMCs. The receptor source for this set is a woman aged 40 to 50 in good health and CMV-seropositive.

The CDR3 nucleotides read TGCGCCAGCAGCCAGGGGGACAGGGGGTCCTACGAGCAGTACTTC. Translating it yields CASSQGDRGSYEQYF. The chain joins TRBV4-1 to TRBJ2-7, with TRBD1 matching 11 bases. Looked up from germline, CDR1 is MGHRA and CDR2 is YSYEKL. The CDR3 sequence is 15 residues long. V lost 3 bases, J lost 1 base, and 2 bases stayed unmatched.

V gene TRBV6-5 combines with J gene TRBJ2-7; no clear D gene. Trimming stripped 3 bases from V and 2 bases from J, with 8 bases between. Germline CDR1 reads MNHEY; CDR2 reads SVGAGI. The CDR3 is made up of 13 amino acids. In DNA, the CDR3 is TGTGCCAGCAGTTATGACATAGCCTACGAGCAGTACTTC. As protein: CASSYDIAYEQYF.

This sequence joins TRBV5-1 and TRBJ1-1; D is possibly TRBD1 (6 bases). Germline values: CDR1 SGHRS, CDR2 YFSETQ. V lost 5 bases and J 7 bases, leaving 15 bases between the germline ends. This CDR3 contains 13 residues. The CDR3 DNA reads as TGCGCCAGCAGTCCACAGGGCGGCGGTGAAGCTTTCTTT. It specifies CASSPQGGGEAFF.

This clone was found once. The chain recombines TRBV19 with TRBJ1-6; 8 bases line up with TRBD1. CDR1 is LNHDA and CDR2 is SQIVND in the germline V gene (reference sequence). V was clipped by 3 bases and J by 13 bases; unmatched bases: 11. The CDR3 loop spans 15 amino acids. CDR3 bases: TGTGCCAGTAGTATTTGGACAGGGATATCAGGGCCCCTCCACTTT. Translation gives CASSIWTGISGPLHF.

The CDR3 bases are TGTGCCAGCAGTATCCGTAGCGGGGGGGCGTACGAGCAGTACTTC. Encoded protein: CASSIRSGGAYEQYF. J is TRBJ2-7 and V is TRBV27; 11 bases agree with TRBD2. CDR3 length: 15 amino acids. Trimming took 5 bases from V and 4 from J; bases not matched to a gene: 7. Per the germline V gene, CDR1 is MNHEY and CDR2 is SMNVEV (reference sequence).

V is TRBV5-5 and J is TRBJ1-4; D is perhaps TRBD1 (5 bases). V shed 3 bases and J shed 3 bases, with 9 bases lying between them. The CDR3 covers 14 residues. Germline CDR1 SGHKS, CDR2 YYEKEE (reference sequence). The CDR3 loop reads CASSSPGSNEKLFF. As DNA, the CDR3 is TGTGCCAGCAGCTCGCCAGGGTCTAATGAAAAACTGTTTTTT. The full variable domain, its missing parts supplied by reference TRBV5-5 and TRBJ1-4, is DAGVTQSPTHLIKTRGQQVTLRCSPISGHKSVSWYQQVLGQGPQFIFQYYEKEERGRGNFPDRFSARQFPNYSSELNVNALLLGDSALYLCASSSPGSNEKLFFGSGTQLSVL.

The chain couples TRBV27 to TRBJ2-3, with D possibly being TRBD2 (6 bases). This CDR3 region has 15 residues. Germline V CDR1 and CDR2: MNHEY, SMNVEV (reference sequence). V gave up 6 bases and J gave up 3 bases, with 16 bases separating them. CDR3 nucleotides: TGTGCCAGCAGCCCGCTGGGGACTTTAACAGATACGCAGTATTTT. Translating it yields CASSPLGTLTDTQYF.

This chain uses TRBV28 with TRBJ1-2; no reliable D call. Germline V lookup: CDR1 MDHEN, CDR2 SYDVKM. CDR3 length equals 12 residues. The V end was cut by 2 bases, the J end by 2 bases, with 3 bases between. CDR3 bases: TGTGCCAGCAGTTTACGGAACTATGGCTACACCTTC. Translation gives CASSLRNYGYTF.

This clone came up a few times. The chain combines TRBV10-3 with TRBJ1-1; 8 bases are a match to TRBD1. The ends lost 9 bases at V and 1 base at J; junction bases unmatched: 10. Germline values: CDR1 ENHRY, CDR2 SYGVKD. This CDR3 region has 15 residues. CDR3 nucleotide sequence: TGTGCCATAAACGACCAGGGACAGGAGAACACTGAAGCTTTCTTT. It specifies CAINDQGQENTEAFF.

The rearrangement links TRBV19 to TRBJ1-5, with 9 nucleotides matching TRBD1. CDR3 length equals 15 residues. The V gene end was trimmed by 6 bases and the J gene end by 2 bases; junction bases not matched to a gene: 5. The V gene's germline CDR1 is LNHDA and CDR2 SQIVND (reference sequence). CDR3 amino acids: CASSRTGERNQPQHF. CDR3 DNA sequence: TGTGCCAGTAGCAGGACAGGGGAACGCAATCAGCCCCAGCATTTT.

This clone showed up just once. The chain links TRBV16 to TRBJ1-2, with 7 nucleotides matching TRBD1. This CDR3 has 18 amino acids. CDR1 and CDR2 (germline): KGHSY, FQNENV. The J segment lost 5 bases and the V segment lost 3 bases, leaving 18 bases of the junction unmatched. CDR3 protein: CASSHTPDRVLLGYGYTF. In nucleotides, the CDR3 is TGTGCCAGCAGCCACACTCCAGACAGGGTCCTACTAGGGTATGGCTACACCTTC.

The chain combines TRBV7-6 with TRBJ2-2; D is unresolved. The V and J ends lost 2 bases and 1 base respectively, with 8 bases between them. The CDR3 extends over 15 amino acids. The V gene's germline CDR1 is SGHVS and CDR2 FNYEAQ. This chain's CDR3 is CASSLMSENTGELFF. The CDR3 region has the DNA TGTGCCAGCAGCTTAATGTCAGAGAACACCGGGGAGCTGTTTTTT.

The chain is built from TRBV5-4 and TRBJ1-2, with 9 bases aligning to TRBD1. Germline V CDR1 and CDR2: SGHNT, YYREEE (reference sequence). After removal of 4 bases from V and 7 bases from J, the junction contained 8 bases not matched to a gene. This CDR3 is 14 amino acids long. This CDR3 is CASSPGTGSGGYTF. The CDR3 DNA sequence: TGTGCCAGCAGCCCCGGGACAGGGTCTGGTGGCTACACCTTC.

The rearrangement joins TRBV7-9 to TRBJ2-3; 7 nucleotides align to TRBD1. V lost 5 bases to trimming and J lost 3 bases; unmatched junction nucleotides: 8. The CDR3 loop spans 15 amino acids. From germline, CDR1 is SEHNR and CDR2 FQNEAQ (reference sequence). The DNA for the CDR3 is TGTGCCAGCAGCCCACGGACAGGTTCTACAGATACGCAGTATTTT. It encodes CASSPRTGSTDTQYF.

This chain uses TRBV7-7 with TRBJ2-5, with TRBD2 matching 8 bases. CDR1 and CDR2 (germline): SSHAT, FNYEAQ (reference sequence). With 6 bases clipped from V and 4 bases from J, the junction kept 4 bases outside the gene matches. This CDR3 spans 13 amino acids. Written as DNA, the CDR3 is TGTGCCAGCAGTCCCGGACTAGCAGAGACCCAGTACTTC. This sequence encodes CASSPGLAETQYF.

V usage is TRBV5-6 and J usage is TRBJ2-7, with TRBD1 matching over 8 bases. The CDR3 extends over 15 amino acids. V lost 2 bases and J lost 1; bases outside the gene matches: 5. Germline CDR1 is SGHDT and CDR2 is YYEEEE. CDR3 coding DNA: TGTGCCAGCAGCTTAGACAGGGGAGGATCCTACGAGCAGTACTTC. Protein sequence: CASSLDRGGSYEQYF.

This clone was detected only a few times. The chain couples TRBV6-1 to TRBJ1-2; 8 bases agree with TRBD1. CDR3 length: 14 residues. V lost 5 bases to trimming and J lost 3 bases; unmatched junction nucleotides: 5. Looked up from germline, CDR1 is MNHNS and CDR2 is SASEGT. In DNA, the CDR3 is TGTGCCAGCAGTCGACAGGGGTTAGACTATGGCTACACCTTC. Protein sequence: CASSRQGLDYGYTF.

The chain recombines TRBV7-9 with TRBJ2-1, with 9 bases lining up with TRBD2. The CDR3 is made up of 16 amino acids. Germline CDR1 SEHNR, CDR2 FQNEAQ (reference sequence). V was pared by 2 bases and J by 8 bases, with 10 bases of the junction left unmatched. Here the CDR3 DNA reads TGTGCCAGCAGCTTATCCGAAGTAGCGGGGGCGGATGAGCAGTTCTTC. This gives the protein CASSLSEVAGADEQFF.

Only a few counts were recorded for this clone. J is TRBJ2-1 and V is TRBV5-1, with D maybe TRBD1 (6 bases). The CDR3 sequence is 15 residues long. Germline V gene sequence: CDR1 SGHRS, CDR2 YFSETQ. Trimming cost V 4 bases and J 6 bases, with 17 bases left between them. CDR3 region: CASSRDGDKVNEQFF. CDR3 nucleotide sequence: TGCGCCAGCAGCCGCGACGGGGACAAAGTCAATGAGCAGTTCTTC.

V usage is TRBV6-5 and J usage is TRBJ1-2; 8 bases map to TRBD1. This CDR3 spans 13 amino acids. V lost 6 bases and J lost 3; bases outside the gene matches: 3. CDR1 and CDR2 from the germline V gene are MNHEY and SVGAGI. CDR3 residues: CASRSTGDYGYTF. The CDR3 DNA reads TGTGCCAGCAGATCGACAGGGGACTATGGCTACACCTTC.